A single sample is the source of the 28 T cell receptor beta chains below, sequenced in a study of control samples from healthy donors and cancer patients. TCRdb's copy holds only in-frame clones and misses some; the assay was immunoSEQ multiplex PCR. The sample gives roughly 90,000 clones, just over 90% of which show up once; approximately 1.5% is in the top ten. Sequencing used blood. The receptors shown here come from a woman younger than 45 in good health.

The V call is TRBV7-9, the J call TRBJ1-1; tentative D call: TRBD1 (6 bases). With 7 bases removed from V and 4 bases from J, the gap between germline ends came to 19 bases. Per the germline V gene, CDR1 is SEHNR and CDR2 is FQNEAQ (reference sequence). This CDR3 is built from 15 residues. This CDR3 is CASTITGRGSTEAFF. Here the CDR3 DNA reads TGTGCCAGCACCATTACAGGGCGGGGAAGCACTGAAGCTTTCTTT. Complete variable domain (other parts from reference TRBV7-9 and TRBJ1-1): DTGVSQNPRHKITKRGQNVTFRCDPISEHNRLYWYRQTLGQGPEFLTYFQNEAQLEKSRLLSDRFSAERPKGSFSTLEIQRTEQGDSAMYLCASTITGRGSTEAFFGQGTRLTVV.

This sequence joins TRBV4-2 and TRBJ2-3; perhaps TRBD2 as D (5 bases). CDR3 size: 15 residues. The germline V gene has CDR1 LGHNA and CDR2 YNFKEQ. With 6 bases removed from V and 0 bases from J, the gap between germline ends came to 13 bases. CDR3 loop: CASSPVSASTDTQYF. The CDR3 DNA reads TGTGCCAGCAGTCCAGTTAGCGCGAGCACAGATACGCAGTATTTT.

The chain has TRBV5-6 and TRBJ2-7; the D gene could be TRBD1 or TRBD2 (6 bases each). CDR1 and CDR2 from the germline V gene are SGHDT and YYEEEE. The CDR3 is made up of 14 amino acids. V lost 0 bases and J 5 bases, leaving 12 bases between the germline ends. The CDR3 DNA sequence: TGTGCCAGCAGCTTGGCGGGGGCGCCCCACGAGCAGTACTTC. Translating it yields CASSLAGAPHEQYF.

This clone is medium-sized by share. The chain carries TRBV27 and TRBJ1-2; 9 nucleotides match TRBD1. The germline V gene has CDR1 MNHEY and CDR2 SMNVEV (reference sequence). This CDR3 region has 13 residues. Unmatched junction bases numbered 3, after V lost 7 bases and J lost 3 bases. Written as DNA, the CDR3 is TGTGCCAGCATGGGACAGGGACACTATGGCTACACCTTC. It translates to CASMGQGHYGYTF.

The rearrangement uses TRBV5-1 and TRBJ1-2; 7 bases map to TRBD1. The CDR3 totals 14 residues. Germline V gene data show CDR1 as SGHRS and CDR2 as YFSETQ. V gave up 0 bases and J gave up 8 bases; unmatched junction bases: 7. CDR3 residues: CASSLGQGVKGYTF. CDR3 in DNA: TGCGCCAGCAGCTTGGGCCAGGGGGTAAAAGGCTACACCTTC.

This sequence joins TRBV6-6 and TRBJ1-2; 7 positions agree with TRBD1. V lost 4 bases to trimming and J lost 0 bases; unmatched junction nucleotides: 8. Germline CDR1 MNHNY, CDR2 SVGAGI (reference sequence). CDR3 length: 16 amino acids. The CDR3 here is CASSSRDSRSNYGYTF. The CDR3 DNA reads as TGTGCCAGCAGTTCTCGGGACAGCCGCTCTAACTATGGCTACACCTTC.

The CDR3 is CASSHGTGYTGELFF. The CDR3 nucleotides read TGTGCCAGCAGCCACGGGACAGGCTACACCGGGGAGCTGTTTTTT. The V and J genes are TRBV3-1 (or the pseudogene TRBV3-2) and TRBJ2-2, with TRBD1 matching 8 bases. The CDR3 runs to 15 residues. J was trimmed by 3 bases and V by 3 bases; bases with no gene match: 3. In germline, CDR1 is LGHDT, CDR2 YNNKEL (reference sequence).

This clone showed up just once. Written as DNA, the CDR3 is TGTGCCAGCAGTCGGATGAGCTCTGGAAACACCATATATTTT. Residues: CASSRMSSGNTIYF. V and J are TRBV6-5 and TRBJ1-3; D gene uncertain. Trimming took 5 bases from V and 0 from J, leaving 8 bases between them. Germline values: CDR1 MNHEY, CDR2 SVGAGI. This CDR3 has 14 residues.

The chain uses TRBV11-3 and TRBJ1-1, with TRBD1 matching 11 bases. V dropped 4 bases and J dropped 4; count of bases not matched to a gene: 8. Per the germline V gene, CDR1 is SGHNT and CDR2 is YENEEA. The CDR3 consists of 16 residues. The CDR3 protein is CASSSFLGTGGTEAFF. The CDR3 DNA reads TGTGCCAGCAGCTCTTTTTTGGGGACAGGGGGCACTGAAGCTTTCTTT.

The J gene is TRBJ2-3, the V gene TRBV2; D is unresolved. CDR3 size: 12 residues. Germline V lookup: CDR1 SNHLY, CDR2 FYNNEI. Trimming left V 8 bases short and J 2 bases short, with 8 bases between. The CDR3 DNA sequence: TGTGCCAGCGGCCTGAACACAGATACGCAGTATTTT. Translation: CASGLNTDTQYF.

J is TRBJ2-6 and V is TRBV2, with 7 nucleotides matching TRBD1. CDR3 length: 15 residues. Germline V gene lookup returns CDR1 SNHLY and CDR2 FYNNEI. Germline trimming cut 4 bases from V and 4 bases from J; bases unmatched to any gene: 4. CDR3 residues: CASSVQGVGANVLTF. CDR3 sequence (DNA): TGTGCCAGCAGTGTGCAGGGGGTAGGGGCCAACGTCCTGACTTTC.

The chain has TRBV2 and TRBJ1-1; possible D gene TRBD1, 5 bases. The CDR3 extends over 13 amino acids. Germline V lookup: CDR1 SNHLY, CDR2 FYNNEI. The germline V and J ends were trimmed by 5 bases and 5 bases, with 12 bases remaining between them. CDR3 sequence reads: CASSSTGGTEAFF. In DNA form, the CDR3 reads TGTGCCAGCAGTTCGACTGGGGGGACTGAAGCTTTCTTT. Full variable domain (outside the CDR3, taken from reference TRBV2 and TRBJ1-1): EPEVTQTPSHQVTQMGQEVILRCVPISNHLYFYWYRQILGQKVEFLVSFYNNEISEKSEIFDDQFSVERPDGSNFTLKIRSTKLEDSAMYFCASSSTGGTEAFFGQGTRLTVV.

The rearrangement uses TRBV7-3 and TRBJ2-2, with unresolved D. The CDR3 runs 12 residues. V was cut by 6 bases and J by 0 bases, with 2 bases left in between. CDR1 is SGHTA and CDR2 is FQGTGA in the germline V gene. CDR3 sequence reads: CASSTNTGELFF. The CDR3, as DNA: TGTGCCAGCAGTACGAACACCGGGGAGCTGTTTTTT. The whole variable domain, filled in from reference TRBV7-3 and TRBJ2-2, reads GAGVSQTPSNKVTEKGKYVELRCDPISGHTALYWYRQSLGQGPEFLIYFQGTGAADDSGLPNDRFFAVRPEGSVSTLKIQRTERGDSAVYLCASSTNTGELFFGEGSRLTVL.

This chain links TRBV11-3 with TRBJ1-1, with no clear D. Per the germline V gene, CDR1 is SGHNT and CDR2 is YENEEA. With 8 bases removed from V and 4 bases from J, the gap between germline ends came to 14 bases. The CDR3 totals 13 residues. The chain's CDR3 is CASGGTSGTEAFF. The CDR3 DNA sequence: TGTGCCAGCGGCGGCACATCGGGCACTGAAGCTTTCTTT. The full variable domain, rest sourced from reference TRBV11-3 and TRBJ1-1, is EAGVVQSPRYKIIEKKQPVAFWCNPISGHNTLYWYLQNLGQGPELLIRYENEEAVDDSQLPKDRFSAERLKGVDSTLKIQPAELGDSAVYLCASGGTSGTEAFFGQGTRLTVV.

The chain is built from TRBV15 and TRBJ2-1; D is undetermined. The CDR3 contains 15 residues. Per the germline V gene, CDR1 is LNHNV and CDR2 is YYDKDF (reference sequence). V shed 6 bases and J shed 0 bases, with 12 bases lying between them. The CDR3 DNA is TGTGCCACCAGACCCAGAGGTAGCTCCTACAATGAGCAGTTCTTC. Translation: CATRPRGSSYNEQFF.

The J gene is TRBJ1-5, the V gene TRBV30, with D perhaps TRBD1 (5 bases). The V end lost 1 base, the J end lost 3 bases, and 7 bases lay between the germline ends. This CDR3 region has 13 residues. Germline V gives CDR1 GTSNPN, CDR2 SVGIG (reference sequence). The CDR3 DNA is TGTGCCTGGAGTGCAGGGCCCAATCAGCCCCAGCATTTT. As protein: CAWSAGPNQPQHF. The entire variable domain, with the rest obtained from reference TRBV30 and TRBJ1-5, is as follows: SQTIHQWPATLVQPVGSPLSLECTVEGTSNPNLYWYRQAAGRGLQLLFYSVGIGQISSEVPQNLSASRPQDRQFILSSKKLLLSDSGFYLCAWSAGPNQPQHFGDGTRLSIL.

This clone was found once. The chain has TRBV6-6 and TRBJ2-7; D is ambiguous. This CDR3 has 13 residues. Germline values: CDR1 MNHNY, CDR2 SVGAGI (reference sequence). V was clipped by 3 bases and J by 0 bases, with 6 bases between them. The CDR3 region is CASSYAGSYEQYF. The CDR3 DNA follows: TGTGCCAGCAGTTATGCAGGCTCCTACGAGCAGTACTTC.

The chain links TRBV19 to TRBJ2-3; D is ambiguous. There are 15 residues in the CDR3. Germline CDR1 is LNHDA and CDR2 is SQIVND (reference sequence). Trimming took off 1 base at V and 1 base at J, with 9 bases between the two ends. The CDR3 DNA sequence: TGTGCCAGTAGTATAGTCCCGGTGGGCACAGATACGCAGTATTTT. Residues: CASSIVPVGTDTQYF.

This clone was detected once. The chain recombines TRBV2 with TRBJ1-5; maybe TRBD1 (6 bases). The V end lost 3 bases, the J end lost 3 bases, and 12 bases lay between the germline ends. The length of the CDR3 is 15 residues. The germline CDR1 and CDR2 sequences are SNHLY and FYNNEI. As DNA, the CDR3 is TGTGCCAGCAGTGAGCGCTGGGGGGCCAATCAGCCCCAGCATTTT. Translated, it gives CASSERWGANQPQHF.

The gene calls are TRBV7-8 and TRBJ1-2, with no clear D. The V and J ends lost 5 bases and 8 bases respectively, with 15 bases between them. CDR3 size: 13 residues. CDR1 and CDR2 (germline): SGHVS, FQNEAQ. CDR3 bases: TGTGCCAGCAGCCCTGGGCCAAGGCGGGGCTACACCTTC. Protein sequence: CASSPGPRRGYTF.

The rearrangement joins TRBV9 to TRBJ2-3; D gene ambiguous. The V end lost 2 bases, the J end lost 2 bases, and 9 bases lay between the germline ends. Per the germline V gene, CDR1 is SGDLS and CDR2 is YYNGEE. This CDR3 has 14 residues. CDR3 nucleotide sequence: TGTGCCAGCAGCGTTTGGGTTGACACAGATACGCAGTATTTT. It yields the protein CASSVWVDTDTQYF.

This CDR3 is CASSSLRGRTGADTQYF. The DNA for the CDR3 is TGTGCCAGCAGCTCATTACGAGGCCGGACGGGTGCAGATACGCAGTATTTT. The V gene is TRBV11-3, the J gene TRBJ2-3, with unresolved D. This CDR3 region has 17 residues. Per the germline V gene, CDR1 is SGHNT and CDR2 is YENEEA. V dropped 4 bases and J dropped 4 bases, with 21 bases sitting between them.

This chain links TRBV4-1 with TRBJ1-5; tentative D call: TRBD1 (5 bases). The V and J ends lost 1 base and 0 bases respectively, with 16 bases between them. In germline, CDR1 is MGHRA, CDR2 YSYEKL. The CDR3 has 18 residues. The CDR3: CASSQARSWGTSNQPQHF. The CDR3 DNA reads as TGCGCCAGCAGCCAAGCCCGATCCTGGGGGACTAGCAATCAGCCCCAGCATTTT.

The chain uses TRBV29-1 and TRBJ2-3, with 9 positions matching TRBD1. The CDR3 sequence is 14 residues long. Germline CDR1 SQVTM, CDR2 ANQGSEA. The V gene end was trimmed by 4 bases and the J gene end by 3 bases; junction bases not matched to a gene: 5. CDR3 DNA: TGCAGCGTTGTAGACAGGGGGTGGACAGATACGCAGTATTTT. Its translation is CSVVDRGWTDTQYF.

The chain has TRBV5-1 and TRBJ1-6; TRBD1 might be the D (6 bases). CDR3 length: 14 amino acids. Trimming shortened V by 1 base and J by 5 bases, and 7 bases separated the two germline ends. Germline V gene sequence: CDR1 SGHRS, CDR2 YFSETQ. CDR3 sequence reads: CASSLQGNNSPLHF. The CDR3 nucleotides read TGCGCCAGCAGCTTGCAGGGGAATAATTCACCCCTCCACTTT. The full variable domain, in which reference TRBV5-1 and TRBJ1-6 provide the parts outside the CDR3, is KAGVTQTPRYLIKTRGQQVTLSCSPISGHRSVSWYQQTPGQGLQFLFEYFSETQRNKGNFPGRFSGRQFSNSRSEMNVSTLELGDSALYLCASSLQGNNSPLHFGNGTRLTVT.

The CDR3 DNA follows: TGTGCCAGTAGCCTGACGGGACTTTCCTACGAGCAGTACTTC. Amino acid sequence: CASSLTGLSYEQYF. The chain carries TRBV19 and TRBJ2-7, with D tentatively TRBD2 (6 bases). The CDR3 extends over 14 amino acids. V was shortened by 6 bases and J by 1 base, with 13 bases between the two germline ends. Germline values: CDR1 LNHDA, CDR2 SQIVND (reference sequence).

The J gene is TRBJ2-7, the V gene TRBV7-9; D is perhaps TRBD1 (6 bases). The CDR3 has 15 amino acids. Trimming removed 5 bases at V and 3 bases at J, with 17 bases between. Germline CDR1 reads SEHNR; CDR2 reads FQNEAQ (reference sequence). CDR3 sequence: CASSLGQSTVYEQYF. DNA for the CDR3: TGTGCCAGCAGCCTCGGACAGTCGACAGTCTACGAGCAGTACTTC.

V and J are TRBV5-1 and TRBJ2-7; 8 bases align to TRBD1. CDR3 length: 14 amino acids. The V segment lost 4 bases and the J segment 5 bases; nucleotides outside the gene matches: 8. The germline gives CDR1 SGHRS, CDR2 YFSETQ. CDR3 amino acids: CASSLGQGGHEQYF. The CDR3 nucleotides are TGCGCCAGCAGCCTAGGACAGGGTGGCCACGAGCAGTACTTC.